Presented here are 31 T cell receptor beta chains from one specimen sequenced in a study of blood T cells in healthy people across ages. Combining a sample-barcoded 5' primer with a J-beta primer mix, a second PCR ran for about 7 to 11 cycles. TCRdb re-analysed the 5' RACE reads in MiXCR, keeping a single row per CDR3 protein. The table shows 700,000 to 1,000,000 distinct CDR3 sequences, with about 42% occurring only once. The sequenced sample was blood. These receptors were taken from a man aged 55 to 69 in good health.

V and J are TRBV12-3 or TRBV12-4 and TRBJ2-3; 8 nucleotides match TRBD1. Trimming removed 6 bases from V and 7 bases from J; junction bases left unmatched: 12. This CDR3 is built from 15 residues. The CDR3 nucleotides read TGTGCCAGCAGCCGAACGGGGACAGGTCTGAATACGCAGTATTTT. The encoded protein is CASSRTGTGLNTQYF.

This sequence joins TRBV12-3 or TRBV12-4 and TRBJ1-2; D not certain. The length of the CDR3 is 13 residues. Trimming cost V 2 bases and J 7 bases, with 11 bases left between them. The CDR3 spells CASSLRTQGGYTF. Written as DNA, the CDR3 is TGTGCCAGCAGTTTACGTACCCAAGGTGGCTACACCTTC.

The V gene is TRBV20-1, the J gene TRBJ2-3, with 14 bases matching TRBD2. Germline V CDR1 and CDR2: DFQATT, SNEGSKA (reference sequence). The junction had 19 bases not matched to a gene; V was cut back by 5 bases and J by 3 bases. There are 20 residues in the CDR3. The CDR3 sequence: CSAPTRLAGGDLLQTDTQYF. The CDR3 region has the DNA TGCAGTGCTCCGACTCGACTAGCGGGGGGGGATTTGCTCCAGACAGATACGCAGTATTTT.

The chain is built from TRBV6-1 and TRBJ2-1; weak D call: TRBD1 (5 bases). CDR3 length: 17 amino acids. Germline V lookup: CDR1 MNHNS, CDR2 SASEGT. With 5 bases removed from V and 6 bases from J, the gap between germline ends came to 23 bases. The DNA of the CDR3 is TGTGCCAGCAGTCCTGACCTTGGGGCTTCTACTTCCAATGAGCAGTTCTTC. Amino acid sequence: CASSPDLGASTSNEQFF.

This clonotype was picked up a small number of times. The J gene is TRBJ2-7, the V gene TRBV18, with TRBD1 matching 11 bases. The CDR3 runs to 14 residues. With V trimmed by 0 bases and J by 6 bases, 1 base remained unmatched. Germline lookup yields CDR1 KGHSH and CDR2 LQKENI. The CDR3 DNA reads TGTGCCAGCTCACCACCCGGGACAGGGGGCGAGCAGTACTTC. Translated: CASSPPGTGGEQYF.

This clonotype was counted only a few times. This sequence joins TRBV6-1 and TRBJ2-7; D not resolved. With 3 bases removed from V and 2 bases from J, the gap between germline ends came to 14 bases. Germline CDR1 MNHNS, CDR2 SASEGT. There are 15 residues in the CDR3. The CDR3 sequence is CASSDKGGLTYEQYF. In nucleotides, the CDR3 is TGTGCCAGCAGTGATAAGGGCGGATTAACCTACGAGCAGTACTTC.

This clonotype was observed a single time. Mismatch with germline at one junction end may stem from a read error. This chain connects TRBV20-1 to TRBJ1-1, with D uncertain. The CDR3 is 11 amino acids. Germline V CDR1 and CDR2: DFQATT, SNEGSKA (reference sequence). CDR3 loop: CSAVQNIEAFF. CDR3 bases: TGCAGTGCTGTTCAAAACATTGAAGCTTTCTTT.

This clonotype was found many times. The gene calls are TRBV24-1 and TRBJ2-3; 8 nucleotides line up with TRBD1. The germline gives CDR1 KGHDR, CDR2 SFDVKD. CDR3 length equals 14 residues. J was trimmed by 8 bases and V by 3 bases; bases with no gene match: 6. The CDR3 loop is CATSDVQGVITQYF. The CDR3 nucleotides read TGTGCCACCAGTGATGTACAGGGGGTAATTACGCAGTATTTT.

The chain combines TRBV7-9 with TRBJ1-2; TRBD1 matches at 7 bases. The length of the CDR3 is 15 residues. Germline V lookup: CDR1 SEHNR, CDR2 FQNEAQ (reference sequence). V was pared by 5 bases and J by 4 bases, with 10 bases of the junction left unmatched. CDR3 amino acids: CASSEGQPSLYGYTF. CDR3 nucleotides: TGTGCCAGCAGCGAGGGACAGCCTTCTCTCTATGGCTACACCTTC.

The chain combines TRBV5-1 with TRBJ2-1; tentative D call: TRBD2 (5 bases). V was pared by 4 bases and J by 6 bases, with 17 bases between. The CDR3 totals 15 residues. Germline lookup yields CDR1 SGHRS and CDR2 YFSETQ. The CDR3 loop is CASSIMGSPPNEQFF. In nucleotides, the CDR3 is TGCGCCAGCAGCATAATGGGGAGCCCCCCCAATGAGCAGTTCTTC.

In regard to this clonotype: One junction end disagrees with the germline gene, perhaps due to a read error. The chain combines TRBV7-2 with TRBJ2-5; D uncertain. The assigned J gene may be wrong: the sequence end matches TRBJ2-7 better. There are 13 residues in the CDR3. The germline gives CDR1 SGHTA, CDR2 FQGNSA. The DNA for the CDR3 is TGTCCCAGCAGCTCCTATGTGTTCTACGAGCAGTACTTC. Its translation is CPSSSYVFYEQYF.

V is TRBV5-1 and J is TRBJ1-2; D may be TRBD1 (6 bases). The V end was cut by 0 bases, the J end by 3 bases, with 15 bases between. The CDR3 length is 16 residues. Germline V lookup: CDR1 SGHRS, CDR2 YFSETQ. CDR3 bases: TGCGCCAGCAGCTTGGAAAGTTGGGGGGCTGACTATGGCTACACCTTC. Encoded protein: CASSLESWGADYGYTF.

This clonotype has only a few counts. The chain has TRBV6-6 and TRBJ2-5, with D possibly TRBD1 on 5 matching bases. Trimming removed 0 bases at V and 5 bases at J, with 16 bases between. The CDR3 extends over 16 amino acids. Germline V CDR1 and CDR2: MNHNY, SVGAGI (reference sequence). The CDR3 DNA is TGTGCCAGCAGTTACTCGTATGGGGCTGGAGTGGAGACCCAGTACTTC. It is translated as CASSYSYGAGVETQYF.

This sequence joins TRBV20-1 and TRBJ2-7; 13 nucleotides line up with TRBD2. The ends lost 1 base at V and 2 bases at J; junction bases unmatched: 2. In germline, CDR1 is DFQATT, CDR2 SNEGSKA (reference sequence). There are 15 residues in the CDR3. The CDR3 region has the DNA TGCAGTGCTAGAGTTGGGACTAGCGGGGCCTACGAGCAGTACTTC. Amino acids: CSARVGTSGAYEQYF.

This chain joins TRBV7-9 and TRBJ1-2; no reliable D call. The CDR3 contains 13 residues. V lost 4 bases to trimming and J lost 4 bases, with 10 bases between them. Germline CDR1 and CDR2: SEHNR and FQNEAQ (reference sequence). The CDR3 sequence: CASSSDAIYGYTF. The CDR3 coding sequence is TGTGCCAGCAGCTCGGACGCCATCTATGGCTACACCTTC.

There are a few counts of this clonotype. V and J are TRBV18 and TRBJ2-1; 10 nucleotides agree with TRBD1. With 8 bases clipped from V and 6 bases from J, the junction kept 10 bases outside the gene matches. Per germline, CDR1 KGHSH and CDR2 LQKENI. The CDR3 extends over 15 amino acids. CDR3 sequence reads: CASPQGQGRSNEQFF. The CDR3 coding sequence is TGTGCCAGCCCCCAGGGACAGGGGCGATCCAATGAGCAGTTCTTC.

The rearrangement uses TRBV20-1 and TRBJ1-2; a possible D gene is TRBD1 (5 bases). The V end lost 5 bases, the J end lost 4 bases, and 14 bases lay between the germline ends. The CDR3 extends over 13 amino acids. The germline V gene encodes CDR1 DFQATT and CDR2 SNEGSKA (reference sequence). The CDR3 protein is CSAPGQAVYGYTF. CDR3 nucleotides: TGCAGTGCTCCCGGACAAGCCGTCTATGGCTACACCTTC.

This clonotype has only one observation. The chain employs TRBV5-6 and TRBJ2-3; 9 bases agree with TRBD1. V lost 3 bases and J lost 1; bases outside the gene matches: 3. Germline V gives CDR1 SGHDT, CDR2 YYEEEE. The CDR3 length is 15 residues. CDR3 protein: CASSSRDRGTDTQYF. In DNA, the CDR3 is TGTGCCAGCAGCTCCCGGGACAGGGGCACAGATACGCAGTATTTT.

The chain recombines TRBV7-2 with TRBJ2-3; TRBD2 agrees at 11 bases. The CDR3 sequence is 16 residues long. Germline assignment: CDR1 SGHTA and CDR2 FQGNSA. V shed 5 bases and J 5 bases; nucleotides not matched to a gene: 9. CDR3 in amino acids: CASSLFLAGGKDTQYF. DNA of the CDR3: TGTGCCAGCAGCCTATTTCTAGCGGGGGGAAAAGATACGCAGTATTTT.

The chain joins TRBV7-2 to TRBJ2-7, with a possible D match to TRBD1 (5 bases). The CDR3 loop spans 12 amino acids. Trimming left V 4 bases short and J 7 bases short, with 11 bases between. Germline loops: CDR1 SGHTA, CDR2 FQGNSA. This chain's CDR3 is CASSWERTEQYF. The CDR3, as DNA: TGTGCCAGCAGCTGGGAAAGGACAGAGCAGTACTTC.

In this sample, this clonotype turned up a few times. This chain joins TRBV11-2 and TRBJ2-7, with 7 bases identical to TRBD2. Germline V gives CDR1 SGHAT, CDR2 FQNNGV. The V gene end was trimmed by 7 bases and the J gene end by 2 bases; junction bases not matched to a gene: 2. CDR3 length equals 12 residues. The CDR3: CASNRGAYEQYF. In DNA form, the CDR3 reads TGTGCCAGCAATCGGGGGGCCTACGAGCAGTACTTC.

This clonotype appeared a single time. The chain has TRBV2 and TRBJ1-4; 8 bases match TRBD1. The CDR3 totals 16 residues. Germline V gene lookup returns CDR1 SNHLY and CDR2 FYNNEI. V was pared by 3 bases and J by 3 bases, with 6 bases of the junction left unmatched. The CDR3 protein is CASSESDRGANEKLFF. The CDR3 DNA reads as TGTGCCAGCAGTGAGTCTGACAGGGGAGCTAATGAAAAACTGTTTTTT.

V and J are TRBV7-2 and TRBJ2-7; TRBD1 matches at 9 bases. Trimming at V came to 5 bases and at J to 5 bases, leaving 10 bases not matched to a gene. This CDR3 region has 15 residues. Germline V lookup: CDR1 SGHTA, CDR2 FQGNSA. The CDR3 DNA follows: TGTGCCAGCAGCCTAGTGGGGACAGGGTCCCACGAGCAGTACTTC. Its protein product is CASSLVGTGSHEQYF.

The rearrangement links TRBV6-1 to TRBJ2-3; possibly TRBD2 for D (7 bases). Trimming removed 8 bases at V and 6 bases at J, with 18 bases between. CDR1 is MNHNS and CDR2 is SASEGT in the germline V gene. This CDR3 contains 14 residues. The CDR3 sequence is CASGGGGNRDTQYF. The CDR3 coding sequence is TGTGCCAGCGGAGGGGGGGGGAACAGGGATACGCAGTATTTT.

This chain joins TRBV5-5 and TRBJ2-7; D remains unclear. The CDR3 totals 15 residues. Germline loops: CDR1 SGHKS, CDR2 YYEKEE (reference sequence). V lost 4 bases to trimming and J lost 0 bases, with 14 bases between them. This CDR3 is CASSRVVPSSYEQYF. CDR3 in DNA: TGTGCCAGCAGCCGAGTAGTGCCGAGCTCCTACGAGCAGTACTTC.

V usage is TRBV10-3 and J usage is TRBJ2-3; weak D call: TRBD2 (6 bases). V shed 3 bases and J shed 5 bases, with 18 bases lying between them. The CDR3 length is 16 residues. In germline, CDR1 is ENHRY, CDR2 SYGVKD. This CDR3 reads CAISDFAGPNIDTQYF. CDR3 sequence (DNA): TGTGCCATCAGTGACTTTGCGGGGCCCAACATAGATACGCAGTATTTT.

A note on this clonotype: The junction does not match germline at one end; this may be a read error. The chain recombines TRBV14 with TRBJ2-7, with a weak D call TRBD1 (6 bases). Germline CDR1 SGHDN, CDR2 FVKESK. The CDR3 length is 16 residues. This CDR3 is CAGSHQGNWPPYEQYF. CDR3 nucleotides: TGTGCCGGCAGCCATCAGGGGAATTGGCCCCCCTACGAGCAGTACTTC.

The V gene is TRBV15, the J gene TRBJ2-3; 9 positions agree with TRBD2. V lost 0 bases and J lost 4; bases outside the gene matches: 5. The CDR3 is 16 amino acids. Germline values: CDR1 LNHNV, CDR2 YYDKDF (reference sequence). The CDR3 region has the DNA TGTGCCACCAGCAGAGATGCGGGGGGGCCTGCAGATACGCAGTATTTT. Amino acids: CATSRDAGGPADTQYF.

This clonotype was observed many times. The CDR3 loop is CASREAGGSKNIQYF. CDR3 in DNA: TGTGCCAGCCGGGAGGCAGGGGGCTCCAAAAACATTCAGTACTTC. This chain joins TRBV7-2 and TRBJ2-4; D might be TRBD1 (8 bases). The V gene lost 8 bases and the J gene lost 2 bases, with 16 bases spanning the gap. CDR1 and CDR2 (germline): SGHTA, FQGNSA. The CDR3 consists of 15 residues.

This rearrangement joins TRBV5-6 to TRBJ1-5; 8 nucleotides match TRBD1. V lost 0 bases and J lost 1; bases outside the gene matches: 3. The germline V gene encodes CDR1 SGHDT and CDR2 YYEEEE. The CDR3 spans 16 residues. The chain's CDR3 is CASSLAGQVSNQPQHF. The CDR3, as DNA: TGTGCCAGCAGCTTGGCGGGACAGGTCAGCAATCAGCCCCAGCATTTT.

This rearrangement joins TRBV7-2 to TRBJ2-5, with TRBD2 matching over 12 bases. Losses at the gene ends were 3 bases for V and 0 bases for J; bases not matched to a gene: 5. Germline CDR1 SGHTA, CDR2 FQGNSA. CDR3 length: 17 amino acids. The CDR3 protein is CASSFGLAGTYQETQYF. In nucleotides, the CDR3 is TGTGCCAGCAGCTTCGGACTAGCGGGGACTTACCAAGAGACCCAGTACTTC.